Below are 8 T cell receptor beta chains sequenced from a single sample in a study of blood T cell repertoires in COVID-19 (dated by TCRdb to the early 2020s). Libraries came from the immunoSEQ multiplex PCR assay. TCRdb took this table from immuneACCESS and kept in-frame rearrangements with V and J called. Such tables lack part of the clones; where checked against another copy, unresolved V genes explain under half of the gap, and the rest is unexplained. The sample yields approximately 20,000 clones; under 95% were counted once. The top ten constitute 15% to 20% of the sample. Sequencing was carried out using peripheral blood. The source is a human donor in a cohort sampled during active COVID-19.

This chain connects TRBV6-5 to TRBJ2-2; 7 bases agree with TRBD1. Unmatched junction bases numbered 6, after V lost 7 bases and J lost 4 bases. This CDR3 has 14 amino acids. The germline V gene has CDR1 MNHEY and CDR2 SVGAGI. The CDR3 region is CASNRDRATGELFF. The CDR3 DNA reads as TGTGCCAGCAATCGAGACAGGGCCACCGGGGAGCTGTTTTTT.

The rearrangement links TRBV7-9 to TRBJ2-3; TRBD2 matches 12 bases. The length of the CDR3 is 18 residues. In germline, CDR1 is SEHNR, CDR2 FQNEAQ (reference sequence). V was pared by 3 bases and J by 3 bases, with 10 bases of the junction left unmatched. CDR3 in amino acids: CASSFRRLAGGRTDTQYF. DNA of the CDR3: TGTGCCAGCAGCTTTAGGAGGCTAGCGGGAGGGAGAACAGATACGCAGTATTTT.

V usage is TRBV19 and J usage is TRBJ2-3; 15 nucleotides agree with TRBD2. This CDR3 has 20 residues. Losses at the gene ends were 3 bases for V and 4 bases for J; bases not matched to a gene: 14. CDR1 LNHDA and CDR2 SQIVND come from the germline V gene (reference sequence). The CDR3 sequence: CASSMPRIGTSGRLADTQYF. The CDR3 DNA is TGTGCCAGTAGTATGCCGAGAATTGGGACTAGCGGGAGGCTGGCAGATACGCAGTATTTT. Together with reference TRBV19 and TRBJ2-3, the CDR3 gives the full variable domain: DGGITQSPKYLFRKEGQNVTLSCEQNLNHDAMYWYRQDPGQGLRLIYYSQIVNDFQKGDIAEGYSVSREKKESFPLTVTSAQKNPTAFYLCASSMPRIGTSGRLADTQYFGPGTRLTVL.

The J gene is TRBJ1-2, the V gene TRBV7-3; TRBD1 aligns across 8 bases. The CDR3 sequence is 15 residues long. The V and J ends lost 5 bases and 4 bases, in that order; junction bases with no gene match: 9. Germline V lookup: CDR1 SGHTA, CDR2 FQGTGA. The CDR3 region is CASSPRDRLLYGYTF. Here the CDR3 DNA reads TGTGCCAGCAGCCCCCGGGACAGGCTCCTCTATGGCTACACCTTC.

This chain joins TRBV5-4 and TRBJ1-6; D may be TRBD1 (5 bases). V lost 4 bases to trimming and J lost 1 base, with 18 bases between them. This CDR3 is built from 18 residues. CDR1 SGHNT and CDR2 YYREEE come from the germline V gene (reference sequence). For the CDR3, the DNA is TGTGCCAGCAGCGGGGCAGAGATGGCTCGGTCCTATAATTCACCCCTCCACTTT. This codes for CASSGAEMARSYNSPLHF. The variable domain in full, completed from reference TRBV5-4 and TRBJ1-6, reads ETGVTQSPTHLIKTRGQQVTLRCSSQSGHNTVSWYQQALGQGPQFIFQYYREEENGRGNFPPRFSGLQFPNYSSELNVNALELDDSALYLCASSGAEMARSYNSPLHFGNGTRLTVT.

The rearrangement joins TRBV25-1 to TRBJ2-7; a weak D match, TRBD2 (5 bases). Trimming left V 4 bases short and J 7 bases short, with 11 bases between. The CDR3 loop spans 12 amino acids. CDR1 and CDR2 (germline): MGHDK, SYGVNS. CDR3 amino acids: CASSGGPGEQYF. DNA of the CDR3: TGTGCCAGCAGTGGTGGCCCGGGAGAGCAGTACTTC.

The rearrangement links TRBV12-3 or TRBV12-4 to TRBJ2-1, with D perhaps TRBD2 (6 bases). Trimming removed 2 bases at V and 10 bases at J, with 12 bases between. The CDR3 runs to 13 residues. The CDR3 DNA reads as TGTGCCAGCAGTTTACTCGAGCGGGCCGAGCAGTTCTTC. Protein: CASSLLERAEQFF.

The chain combines TRBV18 with TRBJ2-7; 9 nucleotides agree with TRBD1. The CDR3 length is 14 residues. Trimming at V came to 1 base and at J to 5 bases, leaving 3 bases not matched to a gene. The germline V gene has CDR1 KGHSH and CDR2 LQKENI. CDR3 sequence reads: CASSPRWTGDEQYF. CDR3 nucleotides: TGTGCCAGCTCACCACGCTGGACAGGGGACGAGCAGTACTTC.